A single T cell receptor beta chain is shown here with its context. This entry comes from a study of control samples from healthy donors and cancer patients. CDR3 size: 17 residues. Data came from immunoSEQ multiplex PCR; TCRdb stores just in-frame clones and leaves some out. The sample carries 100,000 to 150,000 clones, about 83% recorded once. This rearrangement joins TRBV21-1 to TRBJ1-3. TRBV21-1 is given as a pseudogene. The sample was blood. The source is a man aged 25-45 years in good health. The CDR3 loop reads CASITLGRVLSGNTIYF. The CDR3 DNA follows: TGTGCCAGCATCACCCTGGGTAGGGTCTTGTCTGGAAACACCATATATTTT.